Each of the 10 T cell receptor beta chains below was sequenced from the same sample in a study of T cell changes during pregnancy in multiple sclerosis. The assay was immunoSEQ multiplex PCR, and TCRdb's table has in-frame clones only and misses some. Of 35,000 to 55,000 clones in the sample, 80% to 95% were seen once. Sequenced here: peripheral blood, sampled in the third trimester of pregnancy. The receptors here all came from a female donor with multiple sclerosis, enrolled in a pregnancy study.

This clone has just one count. The chain combines TRBV9 with TRBJ2-1, with 13 nucleotides matching TRBD2. The ends lost 4 bases at V and 8 bases at J; junction bases unmatched: 15. The CDR3 spans 18 residues. Germline V gene lookup returns CDR1 SGDLS and CDR2 YYNGEE. The CDR3 DNA reads TGTGCCAGCAGCCCGCGAGGACTAGCGGGAGAGGTAAGGGATGAGCAGTTCTTC. It yields the protein CASSPRGLAGEVRDEQFF.

This clone was recorded a few times. This sample includes further DNA sequences coding for the same CDR3. The V and J genes are TRBV9 and TRBJ2-7; D is unclear. CDR1 is SGDLS and CDR2 is YYNGEE in the germline V gene. Trimming took off 1 base at V and 0 bases at J, with 8 bases between the two ends. CDR3 size: 14 residues. In DNA, the CDR3 is TGTGCCAGCAGCGTAACTGAAAGCTCCTACGAGCAGTACTTC. This codes for CASSVTESSYEQYF. The full variable domain, completed using reference TRBV9 and TRBJ2-7, is DSGVTQTPKHLITATGQRVTLRCSPRSGDLSVYWYQQSLDQGLQFLIQYYNGEERAKGNILERFSAQQFPDLHSELNLSSLELGDSALYFCASSVTESSYEQYFGPGTRLTVT.

This chain uses TRBV15 with TRBJ2-7; 10 bases align to TRBD1. Germline loops: CDR1 LNHNV, CDR2 YYDKDF (reference sequence). The CDR3 contains 14 residues. The junction had 2 bases not matched to a gene; V was cut back by 4 bases and J by 2 bases. The CDR3 region is CATSMGQGTYEQYF. CDR3 DNA sequence: TGTGCCACCAGCATGGGACAGGGGACCTACGAGCAGTACTTC.

The chain recombines TRBV29-1 with TRBJ2-1, with 7 bases aligning to TRBD1. Looked up from germline, CDR1 is SQVTM and CDR2 is ANQGSEA. The CDR3 spans 12 residues. The ends lost 6 bases at V and 7 bases at J; junction bases unmatched: 6. CDR3 bases: TGCAGCGTCATAACAGGGGTAAATGAGCAGTTCTTC. It yields the protein CSVITGVNEQFF.

The chain carries TRBV30 and TRBJ1-2; D is perhaps TRBD1 (6 bases). The CDR3 runs to 13 residues. Trimming shortened V by 4 bases and J by 2 bases, and 11 bases separated the two germline ends. Germline CDR1 reads GTSNPN; CDR2 reads SVGIG (reference sequence). CDR3 amino acids: CAWTGHPNYGYTF. CDR3 nucleotide sequence: TGTGCCTGGACGGGACACCCAAACTATGGCTACACCTTC.

V and J are TRBV28 and TRBJ1-1; D is ambiguous. V lost 7 bases and J lost 0, with 18 bases in between. The CDR3 has 16 residues. From germline, CDR1 is MDHEN and CDR2 SYDVKM. The chain's CDR3 is CASTRISTMMNTEAFF. CDR3 nucleotide sequence: TGTGCCAGCACTCGAATTTCCACTATGATGAACACTGAAGCTTTCTTT.

The J gene is TRBJ2-1, the V gene TRBV27, with D possibly being TRBD2 (6 bases). V lost 2 bases to trimming and J lost 1 base, with 6 bases between them. The CDR3 contains 14 residues. CDR1 is MNHEY, CDR2 SMNVEV, per germline (reference sequence). The CDR3 spells CASSLGGSYNEQFF. The CDR3, as DNA: TGTGCCAGCAGTTTAGGGGGGTCCTACAATGAGCAGTTCTTC.

This chain connects TRBV5-1 to TRBJ2-5, with 10 bases fitting TRBD2. Trimming removed 4 bases from V and 5 bases from J; junction bases left unmatched: 14. CDR1 is SGHRS and CDR2 is YFSETQ in the germline V gene. The CDR3 is 17 amino acids. CDR3 bases: TGCGCCAGCAGCCCCGGACTAGCGGCCAACTTATTGGAGACCCAGTACTTC. As protein: CASSPGLAANLLETQYF. Using reference TRBV5-1 and TRBJ2-5 for the parts outside the CDR3, the full variable domain is KAGVTQTPRYLIKTRGQQVTLSCSPISGHRSVSWYQQTPGQGLQFLFEYFSETQRNKGNFPGRFSGRQFSNSRSEMNVSTLELGDSALYLCASSPGLAANLLETQYFGPGTRLLVL.

The CDR3 sequence: CASSHGRVTEAFF. In DNA form, the CDR3 reads TGTGCCAGCAGCCACGGGAGGGTAACTGAAGCTTTCTTT. J is TRBJ1-1 and V is TRBV2; no firm D call. The CDR3 has 13 residues. Germline CDR1 SNHLY, CDR2 FYNNEI. V lost 6 bases and J 5 bases, leaving 13 bases between the germline ends.

V and J are TRBV19 and TRBJ1-2, with unresolved D. CDR1 LNHDA and CDR2 SQIVND come from the germline V gene (reference sequence). The CDR3 sequence is 12 residues long. V lost 1 base to trimming and J lost 7 bases, with 7 bases between them. The CDR3: CASSIGRFGYTF. For the CDR3, the DNA is TGTGCCAGTAGTATAGGGCGGTTTGGCTACACCTTC.